The 15 T cell receptor beta chains given below trace back to one sample, sequenced in a study of tumour-infiltrating T cells in Burkitt lymphoma. The method was immunoSEQ multiplex PCR; TCRdb's version includes in-frame clones alone and lacks a portion of them. The sample has tens of thousands of clones, about a third seen once; the top ten hold roughly 2.6%. The sequencing sample was made of tumor tissue. These receptors were collected from a human donor with Burkitt lymphoma.

The rearrangement joins TRBV5-5 to TRBJ2-7, with D perhaps matching TRBD2 (5 bases). Germline CDR1 is SGHKS and CDR2 is YYEKEE (reference sequence). This CDR3 comprises 15 residues. V dropped 3 bases and J dropped 2 bases, with 15 bases sitting between them. In DNA form, the CDR3 reads TGTGCCAGCAGCTCCCCCCAGCCGGGAACCTACGAGCAGTACTTC. This encodes CASSSPQPGTYEQYF.

V gene TRBV10-3 combines with J gene TRBJ1-2; D unresolved. Trimming took off 4 bases at V and 1 base at J, with 16 bases between the two ends. There are 16 residues in the CDR3. Germline V gene data show CDR1 as ENHRY and CDR2 as SYGVKD. CDR3: CAISGDTAVLNYGYTF. CDR3 DNA sequence: TGTGCCATCAGTGGAGATACGGCCGTCCTTAACTATGGCTACACCTTC.

V usage is TRBV18 and J usage is TRBJ2-3, with TRBD2 matching over 8 bases. This CDR3 comprises 15 residues. V lost 4 bases to trimming and J lost 0 bases; unmatched junction nucleotides: 3. Germline V gives CDR1 KGHSH, CDR2 LQKENI. The CDR3 protein is CASSQSGGSTDTQYF. As DNA, the CDR3 is TGTGCCAGCTCACAGAGCGGGGGAAGCACAGATACGCAGTATTTT.

The chain has TRBV14 and TRBJ1-6, with a tentative D call TRBD1 (5 bases). The CDR3 length is 17 residues. The germline gives CDR1 SGHDN, CDR2 FVKESK. V was shortened by 1 base and J by 7 bases, with 17 bases between the two germline ends. The CDR3 DNA reads TGTGCCAGCAGCCAAGTAGGGCCGACGCGGGGGAATTCACCCCTCCACTTT. The encoded protein is CASSQVGPTRGNSPLHF.

The gene calls are TRBV12-5 and TRBJ2-5, with D possibly called TRBD1 or TRBD2 (5 bases each). With 5 bases removed from V and 5 bases from J, the gap between germline ends came to 15 bases. This CDR3 comprises 14 residues. CDR1 is LGHNT, CDR2 FRNRAP, per germline. The CDR3 sequence is CASGPGTGAETQYF. CDR3 DNA sequence: TGTGCTAGTGGTCCAGGGACGGGTGCGGAGACCCAGTACTTC.

The V call is TRBV7-9, the J call TRBJ2-7; D tentatively reads TRBD1 or TRBD2 (5 bases each). V lost 11 bases and J lost 3, with 17 bases in between. CDR1 SEHNR and CDR2 FQNEAQ come from the germline V gene (reference sequence). The CDR3 is made up of 13 amino acids. CDR3 bases: TGTGCCGGAGAGGGGAACCCCGGCTACGAGCAGTACTTC. It yields the protein CAGEGNPGYEQYF. Together with reference TRBV7-9 and TRBJ2-7, the CDR3 gives the full variable domain: DTGVSQNPRHKITKRGQNVTFRCDPISEHNRLYWYRQTLGQGPEFLTYFQNEAQLEKSRLLSDRFSAERPKGSFSTLEIQRTEQGDSAMYLCAGEGNPGYEQYFGPGTRLTVT.

This clone occurred a few times. The chain uses TRBV6-1 and TRBJ2-5, with a weak D call TRBD2 (5 bases). V was clipped by 5 bases and J by 5 bases, with 18 bases between them. The germline gives CDR1 MNHNS, CDR2 SASEGT. This CDR3 has 15 residues. For the CDR3, the DNA is TGTGCCAGCAGTCTTGGACGGAGCCGCGGGGAGACCCAGTACTTC. As protein: CASSLGRSRGETQYF.

This clone occurred a few times. The chain uses TRBV19 and TRBJ1-1, with 8 bases identical to TRBD1. Germline lookup yields CDR1 LNHDA and CDR2 SQIVND (reference sequence). V dropped 4 bases and J dropped 4; count of bases not matched to a gene: 2. The CDR3 is 13 residues long. The CDR3 nucleotides read TGTGCCAGTAGTACCACAGGGGGCACTGAAGCTTTCTTT. Its protein product is CASSTTGGTEAFF.

This chain connects TRBV29-1 to TRBJ2-7, with TRBD1 matching over 11 bases. CDR1 and CDR2 (germline): SQVTM, ANQGSEA. The CDR3 runs to 15 residues. Losses at the gene ends were 1 base for V and 3 bases for J; bases not matched to a gene: 5. CDR3 amino acids: CSVEGVGTGGYEQYF. The CDR3 DNA reads TGCAGCGTTGAAGGGGTCGGGACAGGGGGCTACGAGCAGTACTTC.

The chain joins TRBV10-3 to TRBJ1-4, with D perhaps TRBD1 (5 bases). V gave up 4 bases and J gave up 7 bases, with 16 bases separating them. This CDR3 is built from 15 residues. The V gene's germline CDR1 is ENHRY and CDR2 SYGVKD. For the CDR3, the DNA is TGTGCCATCAGTGGGGGCTGGGACGAGGGTGAAAAACTGTTTTTT. Amino acid sequence: CAISGGWDEGEKLFF.

The chain employs TRBV7-9 and TRBJ1-6; TRBD1 is a possible D gene (5 bases). The CDR3 extends over 15 amino acids. Trimming left V 5 bases short and J 6 bases short, with 14 bases between. The germline V gene has CDR1 SEHNR and CDR2 FQNEAQ (reference sequence). CDR3 protein: CASSREGRVNSPLHF. CDR3 in DNA: TGTGCCAGCAGCAGGGAGGGCAGGGTTAATTCACCCCTCCACTTT.

This clone showed up just a few times. As DNA, the CDR3 is TGTGCCTGGAGTGTACCCGGGACGGGTAGCAATCAGCCCCAGCATTTT. This gives the protein CAWSVPGTGSNQPQHF. J is TRBJ1-5 and V is TRBV30, with TRBD1 as a possible D gene (5 bases). Germline values: CDR1 GTSNPN, CDR2 SVGIG (reference sequence). Trimming removed 0 bases at V and 0 bases at J, with 12 bases between. The CDR3 consists of 16 residues.

V is TRBV5-1 and J is TRBJ2-3, with D possibly being TRBD1 (6 bases). The CDR3 totals 15 residues. The V gene's germline CDR1 is SGHRS and CDR2 YFSETQ. The V end was cut by 6 bases, the J end by 2 bases, with 16 bases between. DNA for the CDR3: TGCGCCAGCACCACATGGGGGCCCCCCACAGATACGCAGTATTTT. It is translated as CASTTWGPPTDTQYF.

This clone came up a few times. This chain connects TRBV7-9 to TRBJ1-6; possible D gene TRBD1, 5 bases. V lost 4 bases to trimming and J lost 6 bases, with 13 bases between them. The CDR3 has 15 residues. Germline lookup yields CDR1 SEHNR and CDR2 FQNEAQ (reference sequence). CDR3 coding DNA: TGTGCCAGCAGCTCCTCGGGGGGGAGTAATTCACCCCTCCACTTT. This encodes CASSSSGGSNSPLHF.

The rearrangement links TRBV9 to TRBJ1-3, with D perhaps TRBD1 (5 bases). The germline V and J ends were trimmed by 0 bases and 4 bases, with 11 bases remaining between them. The CDR3 is made up of 15 amino acids. CDR1 and CDR2 from the germline V gene are SGDLS and YYNGEE. In DNA form, the CDR3 reads TGTGCCAGCAGCGTAGCGGGGACCTTAGGAAACACCATATATTTT. Its translation: CASSVAGTLGNTIYF.